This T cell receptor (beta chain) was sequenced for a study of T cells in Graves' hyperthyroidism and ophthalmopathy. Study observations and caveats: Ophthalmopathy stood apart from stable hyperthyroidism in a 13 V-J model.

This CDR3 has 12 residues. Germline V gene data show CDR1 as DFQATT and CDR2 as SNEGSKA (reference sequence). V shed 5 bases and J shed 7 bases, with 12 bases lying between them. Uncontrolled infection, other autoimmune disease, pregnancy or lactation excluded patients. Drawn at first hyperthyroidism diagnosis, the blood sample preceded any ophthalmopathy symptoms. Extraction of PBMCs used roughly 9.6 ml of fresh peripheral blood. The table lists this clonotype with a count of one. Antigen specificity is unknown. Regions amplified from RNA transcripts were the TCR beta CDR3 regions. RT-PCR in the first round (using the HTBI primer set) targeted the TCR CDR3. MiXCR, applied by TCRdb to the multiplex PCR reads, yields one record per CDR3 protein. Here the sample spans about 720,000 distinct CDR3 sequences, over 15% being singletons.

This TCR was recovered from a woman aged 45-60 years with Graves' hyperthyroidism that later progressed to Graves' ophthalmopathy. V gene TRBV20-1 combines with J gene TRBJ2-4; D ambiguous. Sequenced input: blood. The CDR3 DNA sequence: TGCAGTGCTCCCCCTTACCCCAACATTCAGTACTTC. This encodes CSAPPYPNIQYF.